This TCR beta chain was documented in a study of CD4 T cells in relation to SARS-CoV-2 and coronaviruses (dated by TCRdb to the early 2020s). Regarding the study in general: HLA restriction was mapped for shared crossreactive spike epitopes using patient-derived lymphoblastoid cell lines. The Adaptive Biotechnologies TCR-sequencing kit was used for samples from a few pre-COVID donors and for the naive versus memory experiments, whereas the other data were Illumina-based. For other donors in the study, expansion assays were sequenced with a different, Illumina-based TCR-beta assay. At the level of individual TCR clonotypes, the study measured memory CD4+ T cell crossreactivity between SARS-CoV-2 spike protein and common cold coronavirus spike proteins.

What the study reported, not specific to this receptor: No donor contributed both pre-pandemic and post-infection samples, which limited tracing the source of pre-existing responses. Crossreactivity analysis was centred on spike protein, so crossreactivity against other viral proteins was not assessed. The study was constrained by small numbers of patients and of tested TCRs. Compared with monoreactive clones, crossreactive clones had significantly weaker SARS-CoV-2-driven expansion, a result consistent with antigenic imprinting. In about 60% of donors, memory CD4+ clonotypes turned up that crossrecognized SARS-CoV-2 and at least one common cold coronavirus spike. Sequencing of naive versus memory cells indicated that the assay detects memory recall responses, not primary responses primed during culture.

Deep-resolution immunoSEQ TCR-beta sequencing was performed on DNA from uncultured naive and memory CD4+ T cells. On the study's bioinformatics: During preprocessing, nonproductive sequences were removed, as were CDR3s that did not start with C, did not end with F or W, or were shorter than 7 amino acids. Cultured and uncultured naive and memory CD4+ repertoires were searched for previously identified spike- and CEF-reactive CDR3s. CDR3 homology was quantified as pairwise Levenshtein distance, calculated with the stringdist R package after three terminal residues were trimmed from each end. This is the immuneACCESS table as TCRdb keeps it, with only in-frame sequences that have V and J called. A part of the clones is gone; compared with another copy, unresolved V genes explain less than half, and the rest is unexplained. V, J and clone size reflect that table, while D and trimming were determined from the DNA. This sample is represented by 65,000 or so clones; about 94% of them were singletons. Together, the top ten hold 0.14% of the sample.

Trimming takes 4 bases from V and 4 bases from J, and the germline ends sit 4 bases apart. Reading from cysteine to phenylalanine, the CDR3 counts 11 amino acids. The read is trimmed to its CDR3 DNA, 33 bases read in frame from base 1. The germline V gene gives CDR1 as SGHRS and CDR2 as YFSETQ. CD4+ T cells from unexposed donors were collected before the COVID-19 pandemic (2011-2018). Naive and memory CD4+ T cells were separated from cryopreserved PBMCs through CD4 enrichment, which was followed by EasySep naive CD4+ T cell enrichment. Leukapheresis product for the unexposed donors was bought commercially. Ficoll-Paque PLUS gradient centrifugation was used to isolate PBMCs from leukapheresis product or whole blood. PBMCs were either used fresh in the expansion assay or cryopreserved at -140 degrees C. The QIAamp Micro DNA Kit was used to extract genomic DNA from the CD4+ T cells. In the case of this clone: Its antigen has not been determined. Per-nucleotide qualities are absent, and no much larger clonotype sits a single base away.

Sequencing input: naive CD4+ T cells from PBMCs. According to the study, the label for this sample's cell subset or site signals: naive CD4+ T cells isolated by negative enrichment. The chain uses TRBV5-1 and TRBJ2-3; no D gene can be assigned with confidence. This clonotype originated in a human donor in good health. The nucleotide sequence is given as TGCGCCAGCAGCGGGGCAGATACGCAGTATTTT. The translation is CASSGADTQYF.